Listed here is a single TCR beta chain. What it binds is not known. This specimen comes from a study of T cells after yellow fever vaccination. Study results and limitations: From the bulk population, abundant clonotypes could contaminate and appear within FACS-sorted repertoires.

Germline assignment: CDR1 SEHNR and CDR2 FQNEAQ (reference sequence). V lost 8 bases, J lost 4 bases, and 23 bases lay in between. The CDR3 is 17 residues long. TCRdb re-called the 5' RACE reads through MiXCR, storing one row per CDR3 protein. The sample lists about 340,000 distinct CDR3 sequences, approximately 9% occurring once. The rearrangement uses TRBV7-9 and TRBJ2-2; possible D gene TRBD1, 6 bases. This clonotype was sampled from a man aged 18 to 35 who received the YFV17D yellow fever vaccine. The sample here was PBMCs, taken on the day of the first yellow fever vaccination. The CDR3, as DNA: TGTGCCAGCGGACCAACAGGGATCGCGTATGGCACCGGGGAGCTGTTTTTT. Its protein is CASGPTGIAYGTGELFF. Full variable domain (outside the CDR3, taken from reference TRBV7-9 and TRBJ2-2): DTGVSQNPRHKITKRGQNVTFRCDPISEHNRLYWYRQTLGQGPEFLTYFQNEAQLEKSRLLSDRFSAERPKGSFSTLEIQRTEQGDSAMYLCASGPTGIAYGTGELFFGEGSRLTVL.